This is a list of T cell receptor beta chains from one sample in a study of beta chain features in type 1 diabetes. TCRdb's table, derived via immunoSEQ multiplex PCR, lists solely in-frame clones and lacks some. The top ten clones hold less than 0.04% of a sample with 600,000 or so clones, roughly an eighth of them seen once. The sequencing sample was made of naive CD4+ T cells from blood. The source is a man aged 18 to 30 with type 1 diabetes. Both conserved end residues are trimmed from each CDR3. The D gene is left open where the match is weak.

V: TRBV15; D: NA; CDR3: ATSRDEGNTEAF
V: TRBV19; D: NA; CDR3: ASSMVYHSGANVLT
V: TRBV5-1; D: TRBD2; CDR3: ASSLGTSGGRTDTQY
V: TRBV18; D: NA; CDR3: ASSPPSSDEQF
V: TRBV7-2; D: NA; CDR3: ASIKQAGSSEKLF
V: TRBV10-3; D: NA; CDR3: AIREDSFNSPLH
V: TRBV7-9; D: TRBD2; CDR3: ASSTLAGDTGELF
V: TRBV7-2; D: TRBD2; CDR3: ASSLDVASGEYEQY
V: TRBV7-9; D: TRBD1; CDR3: ASSLDRGTEAF
V: TRBV5-1; D: NA; CDR3: ASSLAQGGTEAF
V: TRBV29-1; D: NA; CDR3: SALPQGPSGANVLT
V: TRBV5-1; D: NA; CDR3: ASSLRFAAAGTDTQY
V: TRBV7-9; D: TRBD1; CDR3: ASSLSLVRGYEQY
V: TRBV19; D: TRBD1; CDR3: ASSLGQGYGYT
V: TRBV30; D: NA; CDR3: AWRRWGGGLTETQY
V: TRBV7-9; D: NA; CDR3: ASSLGGSGDIQY
V: TRBV14; D: NA; CDR3: ASSQDLAGHTEAF
V: TRBV5-1; D: NA; CDR3: ASSLEPTSFEKLF
V: TRBV7-9; D: NA; CDR3: ASSLTMTDTQY
V: TRBV5-4; D: NA; CDR3: ASSLVPQGYNEQF
V: TRBV14; D: NA; CDR3: ASSQNYGYT
V: TRBV30; D: NA; CDR3: AWRINSWATGELF
V: TRBV2; D: NA; CDR3: ASSTTGTYEQY
V: TRBV5-1; D: NA; CDR3: ASSLRGTETQY
V: TRBV4-1; D: NA; CDR3: ASSLPIGLPGHAGADIQY
V: TRBV5-4; D: NA; CDR3: ASSFLTADAHNEQF
V: TRBV9; D: NA; CDR3: ASSVLPGEQF
V: TRBV29-1; D: NA; CDR3: SVGSTGNEKLF
V: TRBV28; D: TRBD1; CDR3: ASSLIGGQGITDTQY
V: TRBV30; D: TRBD1; CDR3: AWTLRQGAYGYT
V: TRBV7-9; D: NA; CDR3: ASSQTQTQY
V: TRBV19; D: NA; CDR3: ASSILGTGELF
V: TRBV30; D: NA; CDR3: AWSVSGPAF
V: TRBV14; D: TRBD2; CDR3: ASSTRLAVQETQY
V: TRBV9; D: TRBD2; CDR3: ASSVASGRAGEQY
V: TRBV7-9; D: NA; CDR3: ASSFPANYGYT
V: TRBV30; D: NA; CDR3: AWSFTGELF
V: TRBV4-3; D: NA; CDR3: ASSQDLGRIDYNEQF
V: TRBV14; D: NA; CDR3: ASSPLESTDTQY
V: TRBV30; D: NA; CDR3: AWSWNGETQY
V: TRBV9; D: NA; CDR3: ASSLGNLGERF
V: TRBV7-2; D: NA; CDR3: ASSPPGGQETQY
V: TRBV6-5; D: NA; CDR3: ASILRGGGEQF
V: TRBV4-3; D: TRBD1; CDR3: ASSQLQDRVSNEQF
V: TRBV9; D: TRBD1; CDR3: ASSQGGTGGHEQF
V: TRBV11-3; D: NA; CDR3: ASSLGLSSYNEQF